Listed below are T cell receptor beta chains from one sample, sequenced in a study of T cells in Graves' hyperthyroidism and ophthalmopathy. TCRdb reprocessed the multiplex PCR reads with MiXCR, giving one entry per CDR3 protein. Of 600,000 or so distinct CDR3 sequences detected, 14% appear once; the ten largest clones hold 7.1%. Sequenced input: blood. The receptors stem from a woman between 18 and 29 years old with Graves' ophthalmopathy. The CDR3 runs from the conserved cysteine through the conserved F or W. Fields, in order: CDR3 DNA, CDR3 protein, D gene, J gene, clone size, V gene. The D gene is left open where the match is weak. Clone size is given for some rows only: seen once, a few or many times, or a class if the clone is expanded.

TGTGCCAGCAGTGAAGCGGGCCCGACGGGGCAGTTCTTC CASSEAGPTGQFF - TRBJ2-1 few TRBV6-1
TGTGCCAGCAGTGAAGGCAGGGGGCGGGGCAATCAGCCCCAGCATTTT CASSEGRGRGNQPQHF TRBD1 TRBJ1-5 many TRBV6-1
TGTGCCAGCAGTGAACAGGGAACCGGGGAGCTGTTTTTT CASSEQGTGELFF - TRBJ2-2 many TRBV27
TGTGCCAGCAGACACGGACTAGCGGGAGGGAAGGAAGAAGAGACCCAGTACTTC CASRHGLAGGKEEETQYF TRBD2 TRBJ2-5 - TRBV28
TGTGCCAGCAGCTTGGGACAGGGGTCGTCAGGGGCCAACGTCCTGACTTTC CASSLGQGSSGANVLTF TRBD1 TRBJ2-6 many TRBV11-3
TGTGCCAGCTCACCTCCCGAATTTCCGGACACTGAAGCTTTCTTT CASSPPEFPDTEAFF - TRBJ1-1 - TRBV18
TGTGCCAGCAGCTTAGATCAGGACAGGGCGGCTTTCTTT CASSLDQDRAAFF TRBD1 TRBJ1-1 many TRBV11-2
TGTGCCAGCAGGCAAAGGGTAGGGGCGAACACTGAAGCTTTCTTT CASRQRVGANTEAFF - TRBJ1-1 few TRBV7-2
TGTGCCAGCAGCCAAGATACTCACCTACGAGGGCCGATATATGGCTACACCTTC CASSQDTHLRGPIYGYTF - TRBJ1-2 few TRBV3-1
TGTGCCAGCAGCCGCAGAGTGGTTAGCGGGAGGACCCTACGCTACGAGCAGTACTTC CASSRRVVSGRTLRYEQYF TRBD2 TRBJ2-7 many TRBV11-2
TGTGCCAGCAGTTATGGGGGGAGCGTCGGGGAGCTGTTTTTT CASSYGGSVGELFF - TRBJ2-2 many TRBV6-2/TRBV6-3
TGTGCCATCAGGGGGGGACAGTTCCAAGAGACCCAGTACTTC CAIRGGQFQETQYF - TRBJ2-5 - TRBV10-3
TGTGCCAGCACCACGGGAACTAGGGGGATTCCAGATACGCAGTATTTT CASTTGTRGIPDTQYF - TRBJ2-3 many TRBV6-1
TGCAGCGTATGGGACAGGGTTTACTATGGCTACACCTTC CSVWDRVYYGYTF TRBD1 TRBJ1-2 many TRBV29-1
TGTGCCAGCCCTTGGGCGGGGGGGGGCCCACTAGCCAAAAACATTCAGTACTTC CASPWAGGGPLAKNIQYF TRBD2 TRBJ2-4 few TRBV28
TGCAGCGTTGGGGGCCCCGGGCGGAACCCCACAGATACGCAGTATTTT CSVGGPGRNPTDTQYF - TRBJ2-3 few TRBV29-1
TGTGCCAGCAGAGCGGTGGGGTCCTACAATGAGCAGTTCTTC CASRAVGSYNEQFF - TRBJ2-1 many TRBV7-8
TGCGCCAGCAGCTTGCGGGTAGCGGGAGCTGGGACCGGGGAGCTGTTTTTT CASSLRVAGAGTGELFF TRBD2 TRBJ2-2 - TRBV5-1
TGTGCCAGCAGTTTAAGCAGGTGGGGGAGCACAGATACGCAGTATTTT CASSLSRWGSTDTQYF - TRBJ2-3 many TRBV27
TGCGCCAGCTCCTGGCAGGGAGCAACTAATGAAAAACTGTTTTTT CASSWQGATNEKLFF - TRBJ1-4 many TRBV5-1
TGCGCCAGCAGCTTGGCTGGACTAGCGGCTTTCAATGAGCAGTTCTTC CASSLAGLAAFNEQFF TRBD2 TRBJ2-1 many TRBV5-1
TGCGCCAGCAGTCCTTGTCCCGTTCCGGGAGCACCAGATACGCAGTATTTT CASSPCPVPGAPDTQYF - TRBJ2-3 many TRBV10-1
TGTGCCACCAGGCCCCCGGGGGCCTCAGGTGAAGCTTTCTTT CATRPPGASGEAFF - TRBJ1-1 many TRBV24-1
TGTGCCAGCAGTGAATATCGGGGACTAGCGGGAGTTGAGACCCAGTACTTC CASSEYRGLAGVETQYF TRBD2 TRBJ2-5 many TRBV2
TGTGCCAGCACCCCCCGACTAGCGGGAGGGTACAATGAGCAGTTCTTC CASTPRLAGGYNEQFF TRBD2 TRBJ2-1 few TRBV6-1
TGTGCCAGCAGTTTATTAGCGGACACCGGGGAGCTGTTTTTT CASSLLADTGELFF - TRBJ2-2 - TRBV27
TGCAGTGCGGACTATAGCAATCAGCCCCAGCATTTT CSADYSNQPQHF - TRBJ1-5 - TRBV20-1
TGTGCCAGCAGTTTGGTTAGCGGGAGGGTTGCAGATACGCAGTATTTT CASSLVSGRVADTQYF TRBD2 TRBJ2-3 many TRBV27
TGTGCTAGCAGCTCCGGGACTAGCTCCTACAATGAGCAGTTCTTC CASSSGTSSYNEQFF TRBD2 TRBJ2-1 many TRBV7-7